Shown below are 17 T cell receptor beta chains from a single sample sequenced in a study of shared clonotypes between healthy human individuals. The method was immunoSEQ multiplex PCR; TCRdb's version includes in-frame clones alone and lacks a portion of them. The repertoire holds roughly 1.4 million clones, with 98% as singletons. Source material: naive CD4+ T cells sorted from blood. As for subset: CD45RA+ positively selected. The receptors were gathered from a man aged 30 to 39 in good health.

This clone was seen just once. This sequence joins TRBV9 and TRBJ2-3; D is ambiguous. V gave up 0 bases and J gave up 5 bases, with 13 bases separating them. The V gene's germline CDR1 is SGDLS and CDR2 YYNGEE. The CDR3 has 15 residues. The CDR3 reads CASSVGVYDGDTQYF. The CDR3 DNA reads TGTGCCAGCAGCGTAGGCGTATACGATGGAGATACGCAGTATTTT.

This chain links TRBV2 with TRBJ2-1, with 9 nucleotides matching TRBD1. Germline values: CDR1 SNHLY, CDR2 FYNNEI. The CDR3 is made up of 15 amino acids. J was trimmed by 6 bases and V by 4 bases; bases with no gene match: 7. CDR3 loop: CASSVSGTGRNEQFF. The CDR3 DNA reads TGTGCCAGCAGTGTCAGTGGGACAGGGCGCAATGAGCAGTTCTTC.

This clone occurred once. V gene TRBV19 combines with J gene TRBJ2-1; D perhaps matches TRBD1 (7 bases). The CDR3 has 13 residues. CDR1 and CDR2 (germline): LNHDA, SQIVND (reference sequence). Between the trimmed V and J ends, which lost 7 bases and 9 bases, there was a span of 16 bases. The CDR3 loop is CASTQGGGIEQFF. The DNA of the CDR3 is TGTGCCAGTACTCAAGGGGGCGGGATTGAGCAGTTCTTC.

The chain uses TRBV19 and TRBJ1-5; TRBD1 might be the D (5 bases). Germline CDR1 and CDR2: LNHDA and SQIVND (reference sequence). Trimming pared 3 bases from V and 6 bases from J, leaving 18 bases between. The length of the CDR3 is 16 residues. The CDR3 here is CASSMAQFWGSQPQHF. Here the CDR3 DNA reads TGTGCCAGTAGTATGGCTCAATTTTGGGGGAGTCAGCCCCAGCATTTT.

The V call is TRBV5-1, the J call TRBJ2-7; TRBD2 matches at 14 bases. The length of the CDR3 is 16 residues. The trim removed 1 base at V and 3 bases at J, leaving 3 bases unmatched. Germline V gene data show CDR1 as SGHRS and CDR2 as YFSETQ. CDR3 bases: TGCGCCAGCAGCTTGTGGGGGACTAGCGGGAGCTACGAGCAGTACTTC. This encodes CASSLWGTSGSYEQYF.

This rearrangement joins TRBV2 to TRBJ1-4; D gene ambiguous. Germline CDR1 SNHLY, CDR2 FYNNEI. The CDR3 covers 14 residues. V was shortened by 6 bases and J by 0 bases, with 8 bases between the two germline ends. The CDR3 here is CASRPTATNEKLFF. The DNA of the CDR3 is TGTGCCAGCAGACCCACAGCAACTAATGAAAAACTGTTTTTT.

Concerning this clone itself: Additional DNA sequences in this sample encode the identical CDR3. The rearrangement uses TRBV7-7 and TRBJ2-2, with 8 bases identical to TRBD2. Looked up from germline, CDR1 is SSHAT and CDR2 is FNYEAQ (reference sequence). The CDR3 sequence is 16 residues long. V lost 1 base, J lost 2 bases, and 3 bases stayed unmatched. As DNA, the CDR3 is TGTGCCAGCAGCTTAGGAACTAGCGGAAACACCGGGGAGCTGTTTTTT. Its protein product is CASSLGTSGNTGELFF.

On this clone itself: The same CDR3 is also encoded by other DNA sequences in this sample. The chain links TRBV11-2 to TRBJ1-1, with D possibly being TRBD1 (6 bases). CDR3 size: 14 residues. The germline V gene encodes CDR1 SGHAT and CDR2 FQNNGV. The V end lost 3 bases, the J end lost 5 bases, and 13 bases lay between the germline ends. CDR3 region: CASSLGGGGTEAFF. CDR3 coding DNA: TGTGCCAGCAGCTTGGGGGGAGGGGGAACTGAAGCTTTCTTT.

Of note for this clone: Other nucleotide sequences from this sample produce the same CDR3. The chain couples TRBV6-5 to TRBJ2-7, with a tentative D call TRBD1 (6 bases). Trimming removed 4 bases from V and 0 bases from J, with 10 bases in between. The CDR3 extends over 14 amino acids. Germline V gives CDR1 MNHEY, CDR2 SVGAGI. The CDR3 protein is CASSSTGSSYEQYF. CDR3 DNA sequence: TGTGCCAGCAGTTCTACAGGGAGCTCCTACGAGCAGTACTTC.

This clone was detected once. CDR3 DNA sequence: TGTGCCAGCAGCTTCCCAGGGGGCCTCTCTGGGGCCAACGTCCTGACTTTC. It specifies CASSFPGGLSGANVLTF. The rearrangement links TRBV7-9 to TRBJ2-6, with TRBD1 matching over 8 bases. The V gene end was trimmed by 3 bases and the J gene end by 0 bases; junction bases not matched to a gene: 4. The CDR3 is made up of 17 amino acids. Per the germline V gene, CDR1 is SEHNR and CDR2 is FQNEAQ (reference sequence).

The V call is TRBV11-2, the J call TRBJ2-7, with TRBD2 matching over 11 bases. Germline CDR1 is SGHAT and CDR2 is FQNNGV. This CDR3 has 14 amino acids. With 5 bases clipped from V and 7 bases from J, the junction kept 7 bases outside the gene matches. The DNA of the CDR3 is TGTGCCAGCAGCCTAATAGCGGGAGGGCCAGAGCAGTACTTC. It codes for CASSLIAGGPEQYF.

The V and J genes are TRBV5-1 and TRBJ1-5; a weak D match, TRBD1 (5 bases). Trimming left V 2 bases short and J 2 bases short, with 14 bases between. The CDR3 has 16 residues. Per germline, CDR1 SGHRS and CDR2 YFSETQ. CDR3 region: CASSLEGIGGNQPQHF. CDR3 DNA: TGCGCCAGCAGCTTAGAGGGGATAGGGGGCAATCAGCCCCAGCATTTT.

Of note for this clone: Within the sample, other DNA sequences also encode this same CDR3. The V call is TRBV27, the J call TRBJ2-1; D is ambiguous. V was cut by 3 bases and J by 4 bases, with 1 base left in between. The CDR3 is 11 residues long. Germline loops: CDR1 MNHEY, CDR2 SMNVEV (reference sequence). CDR3 sequence (DNA): TGTGCCAGCAGTTTTTACAATGAGCAGTTCTTC. Residues: CASSFYNEQFF.

V and J are TRBV7-2 and TRBJ2-1, with 7 bases identical to TRBD1. The CDR3 totals 15 residues. J was trimmed by 4 bases and V by 3 bases; bases with no gene match: 6. Germline CDR1 and CDR2: SGHTA and FQGNSA. CDR3 sequence reads: CASSFRDRAYNEQFF. The CDR3, as DNA: TGTGCCAGCAGCTTTAGAGACAGGGCGTACAATGAGCAGTTCTTC.

V is TRBV7-9 and J is TRBJ2-7; possible D gene TRBD1, 5 bases. Trimming left V 2 bases short and J 2 bases short, with 10 bases between. The CDR3 spans 14 residues. In germline, CDR1 is SEHNR, CDR2 FQNEAQ (reference sequence). Here the CDR3 DNA reads TGTGCCAGCAGCTTATTCAGGGTCCCCTACGAGCAGTACTTC. It yields the protein CASSLFRVPYEQYF. Complete variable domain (other parts from reference TRBV7-9 and TRBJ2-7): DTGVSQNPRHKITKRGQNVTFRCDPISEHNRLYWYRQTLGQGPEFLTYFQNEAQLEKSRLLSDRFSAERPKGSFSTLEIQRTEQGDSAMYLCASSLFRVPYEQYFGPGTRLTVT.

The genes are TRBV18 and TRBJ1-1; 10 nucleotides align to TRBD1. Germline assignment: CDR1 KGHSH and CDR2 LQKENI. CDR3 size: 16 residues. V lost 5 bases, J lost 8 bases, and 14 bases stayed unmatched. CDR3 nucleotides: TGTGCCAGCTCAACGGCCGGGACAGGGGACAACAGGGAAGCTTTCTTT. This sequence encodes CASSTAGTGDNREAFF.

The chain recombines TRBV29-1 with TRBJ2-1, with D perhaps matching TRBD1 (6 bases). V was pared by 5 bases and J by 6 bases, with 20 bases between. The CDR3 extends over 15 amino acids. The germline gives CDR1 SQVTM, CDR2 ANQGSEA. CDR3 DNA sequence: TGCAGCGTTAGCTTATCCGGACGAGGGGGCAATGAGCAGTTCTTC. Translating gives CSVSLSGRGGNEQFF.